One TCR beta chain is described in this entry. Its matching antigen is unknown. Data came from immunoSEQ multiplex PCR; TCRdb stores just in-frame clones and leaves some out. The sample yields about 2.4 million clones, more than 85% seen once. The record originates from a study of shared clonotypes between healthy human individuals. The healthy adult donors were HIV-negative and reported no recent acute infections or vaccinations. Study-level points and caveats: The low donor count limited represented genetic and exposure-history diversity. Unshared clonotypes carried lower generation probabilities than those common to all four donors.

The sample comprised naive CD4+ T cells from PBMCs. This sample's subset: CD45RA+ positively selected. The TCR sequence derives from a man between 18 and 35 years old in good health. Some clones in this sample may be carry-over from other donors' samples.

As DNA, the CDR3 is TGCGCCAGCAGCTTGGCTTCCGGGACTAGCGGTTGGAATGAGCAGTTCTTC. This translates into CASSLASGTSGWNEQFF. The rearrangement links TRBV5-1 to TRBJ2-1; 11 positions agree with TRBD2. Germline values: CDR1 SGHRS, CDR2 YFSETQ. J lost 7 bases, V lost 0 bases, and 9 bases had no gene match. The length of the CDR3 is 17 residues.